This T cell receptor beta chain was profiled in a study of CD8 T cells in Susac syndrome. The CDR3 spans 20 residues. V lost 0 bases and J 0 bases, leaving 21 bases between the germline ends. From germline, CDR1 is SGHAT and CDR2 FQNNGV. Random hexamers were used to reverse transcribe 0.5 to 1 ug of RNA. Amplification of the TCR beta CDR3 was carried out by immunoSEQ multiplex PCR, which spanned a total of 54 Vbeta and 13 Jbeta segments. TCRdb passed the immunoSEQ multiplex PCR reads through MiXCR, listing each CDR3 protein once. This sample has about 76,000 distinct CDR3 sequences, with over 85% found just once. This clonotype was observed a single time.

The receptor's source is a human donor with Susac syndrome. J is TRBJ2-1 and V is TRBV11-2; no clear D gene. Sequencing was done on a sample of CD8+ T cells from PBMCs. The CDR3 bases are TGTGCCAGCAGCTTAGATTGGCGGCTTGGCAGGCCGAGCTCCTACAATGAGCAGTTCTTC. It is translated as CASSLDWRLGRPSSYNEQFF.